This T cell receptor beta chain was identified in a study of blood T cells in healthy people across ages. This CDR3 has 13 amino acids. Germline V CDR1 and CDR2: SQVTM, ANQGSEA. Trimming removed 4 bases at V and 2 bases at J, with 9 bases between. Sample-barcoded 5' priming and a J-beta primer mix drove a second PCR of roughly 7 to 11 cycles. The template-switch adaptor was a 5' adaptor with 12 random nucleotides. It tagged each cDNA molecule. TCRdb passed the 5' RACE reads through MiXCR, listing each CDR3 protein once. The sample lists hundreds of thousands of distinct CDR3 sequences, 40% to 45% occurring once. The study drew donors from healthy Caucasian individuals in Russia aged roughly 6 to 100. The extraction recovered at least 5 micrograms of total RNA per sample. This clonotype was observed a handful of times.

This TCR was sampled from a man older than 75 in good health. The chain has TRBV29-1 and TRBJ2-1; perhaps TRBD1 as D (5 bases). Sequences were obtained from blood. CDR3 bases: TGCAGCGTTGTTGACAGTCCCTACAATGAGCAGTTCTTC. Residues: CSVVDSPYNEQFF.